These 12 T cell receptor beta chains originate from one sample sequenced in a study of shared clonotypes between healthy human individuals. Here immunoSEQ multiplex PCR was the method, and the copy in TCRdb shows in-frame clones only, minus some. The sample has 2.5 million or so clones; approximately 94% are singletons. Material for sequencing was naive CD4+ T cells sorted from blood. As for subset: CD45RA+ positively selected. These receptor sequences come from a young man in good health.

V usage is TRBV5-5 and J usage is TRBJ2-7, with 9 bases lining up with TRBD2. From germline, CDR1 is SGHKS and CDR2 YYEKEE (reference sequence). This CDR3 is built from 15 residues. V was clipped by 5 bases and J by 5 bases; unmatched bases: 11. DNA of the CDR3: TGTGCCAGCAGTTTAAGCGGGGGGACCTTCAACGAGCAGTACTTC. Protein product: CASSLSGGTFNEQYF.

As for this clone: The sample carries other DNA sequences with the same CDR3. The chain employs TRBV18 and TRBJ2-5; D is perhaps TRBD1 (6 bases). The V end lost 3 bases, the J end lost 4 bases, and 12 bases lay between the germline ends. In germline, CDR1 is KGHSH, CDR2 LQKENI. The CDR3 covers 14 residues. The CDR3 sequence: CASSPSGVGETQYF. CDR3 bases: TGTGCCAGCTCACCTTCAGGGGTTGGAGAGACCCAGTACTTC.

The rearrangement uses TRBV14 and TRBJ2-5; D not certain. The V gene lost 4 bases and the J gene lost 4 bases, with 10 bases spanning the gap. The germline V gene has CDR1 SGHDN and CDR2 FVKESK. The CDR3 runs to 13 residues. In DNA form, the CDR3 reads TGTGCCAGCAGCCCACAATATCGAGAGACCCAGTACTTC. Protein product: CASSPQYRETQYF.

As concerns this clone: The same CDR3 also results from other DNA sequences found in this sample. This chain joins TRBV28 and TRBJ2-7; 12 nucleotides match TRBD2. CDR1 is MDHEN, CDR2 SYDVKM, per germline. J lost 4 bases, V lost 5 bases, and 3 bases had no gene match. There are 14 residues in the CDR3. The CDR3 is CASSLAGGPYEQYF. CDR3 sequence (DNA): TGTGCCAGCAGTCTAGCGGGGGGGCCGTACGAGCAGTACTTC. The full variable domain, with the rest looked up from reference TRBV28 and TRBJ2-7, is DVKVTQSSRYLVKRTGEKVFLECVQDMDHENMFWYRQDPGLGLRLIYFSYDVKMKEKGDIPEGYSVSREKKERFSLILESASTNQTSMYLCASSLAGGPYEQYFGPGTRLTVT.

The V call is TRBV9, the J call TRBJ1-6, with D perhaps matching TRBD1 (5 bases). Per germline, CDR1 SGDLS and CDR2 YYNGEE. This CDR3 comprises 12 residues. Trimming removed 4 bases at V and 13 bases at J, with 12 bases between. The CDR3, as DNA: TGTGCCAGCAGCTCATCCGGGACCCCCCTCCACTTT. Protein product: CASSSSGTPLHF.

V gene TRBV9 combines with J gene TRBJ2-1; 7 bases are a match to TRBD1. The germline gives CDR1 SGDLS, CDR2 YYNGEE. The V gene end was trimmed by 2 bases and the J gene end by 2 bases; junction bases not matched to a gene: 4. This CDR3 is built from 15 residues. The CDR3 nucleotides read TGTGCCAGCAGCGTGAGGCAGGGGGCCTACAATGAGCAGTTCTTC. This codes for CASSVRQGAYNEQFF.

About this clone: Within the sample, other DNA sequences also encode this same CDR3. The rearrangement joins TRBV7-2 to TRBJ2-2; TRBD2 aligns across 7 bases. This CDR3 has 14 residues. The V gene end was trimmed by 5 bases and the J gene end by 4 bases; junction bases not matched to a gene: 4. The germline V gene encodes CDR1 SGHTA and CDR2 FQGNSA. The CDR3 region has the DNA TGTGCCAGCAGCCGTACGGGGGGCACCGGGGAGCTGTTTTTT. It codes for CASSRTGGTGELFF.

The chain is built from TRBV5-6 and TRBJ2-5; TRBD1 agrees at 8 bases. Germline values: CDR1 SGHDT, CDR2 YYEEEE. J gave up 1 base and V 5 bases, and 7 bases lay outside the gene matches. The CDR3 totals 15 residues. The CDR3 loop is CASSPGTGLQETQYF. In DNA form, the CDR3 reads TGTGCCAGCAGTCCCGGGACAGGCCTCCAAGAGACCCAGTACTTC.

The gene calls are TRBV18 and TRBJ2-7; 10 bases match TRBD1. The V and J ends lost 2 bases and 6 bases, in that order; junction bases with no gene match: 10. Germline V gene sequence: CDR1 KGHSH, CDR2 LQKENI. CDR3 length: 16 amino acids. CDR3 loop: CASSPGTGAVGREQYF. CDR3 sequence (DNA): TGTGCCAGCTCACCAGGGACAGGGGCGGTAGGACGCGAGCAGTACTTC.

The chain employs TRBV10-2 and TRBJ2-1; D might be TRBD2 (6 bases). V lost 10 bases, J lost 2 bases, and 18 bases lay in between. CDR3 size: 15 residues. Germline CDR1 reads WSHSY; CDR2 reads SAAADI. Written as DNA, the CDR3 is TGCGCCATCTCTCAATTTGGAGGGGCCTACAATGAGCAGTTCTTC. It codes for CAISQFGGAYNEQFF.

The chain employs TRBV18 and TRBJ1-1, with TRBD1 identical over 7 bases. Losses at the gene ends were 3 bases for V and 1 base for J; bases not matched to a gene: 5. The germline gives CDR1 KGHSH, CDR2 LQKENI. The CDR3 contains 15 residues. CDR3 in amino acids: CASSPSRDRNTEAFF. In nucleotides, the CDR3 is TGTGCCAGCTCACCTTCCCGGGACAGGAACACTGAAGCTTTCTTT.

V usage is TRBV5-1 and J usage is TRBJ2-7, with D possibly being TRBD1 (5 bases). Germline V gives CDR1 SGHRS, CDR2 YFSETQ. V lost 0 bases to trimming and J lost 2 bases, with 15 bases between them. The CDR3 contains 16 residues. This CDR3 reads CASSLDLYRKTYEQYF. The CDR3 nucleotides are TGCGCCAGCAGCTTGGACTTGTACAGGAAAACCTACGAGCAGTACTTC.